This TCR beta chain was captured by sequencing in a study of blood T cell repertoires in COVID-19. This table comes from immunoSEQ multiplex PCR, and its TCRdb copy is limited to in-frame clones, with some not included. The sample yields over 200,000 clones, 91% seen once. Germline trimming cut 4 bases from V and 4 bases from J; bases unmatched to any gene: 8. Germline assignment: CDR1 LGHNA and CDR2 YSLEER. This CDR3 has 16 residues. This receptor was identified in a human donor in a cohort exposed to, infected with or recovered from COVID-19 (not recorded which). The donor label of this sample is uncertain. This chain links TRBV4-3 with TRBJ2-2; 8 bases align to TRBD2. Sequenced: PBMCs or T cells enriched from blood (not recorded which). CDR3 sequence (DNA): TGCGCCAGCAGCCGCGATGCGGGGGGACTCACCGGGGAGCTGTTTTTT. This translates into CASSRDAGGLTGELFF.